Presented here are 5 T cell receptor beta chains from one specimen sequenced in a study of blood T cell repertoires in COVID-19. TCRdb's copy holds only in-frame clones and misses some; the assay was immunoSEQ multiplex PCR. The sample lists approximately 280,000 clones; approximately 90% were seen once. Source material: peripheral blood. The receptor set was obtained from a man in his forties with acute or convalescent COVID-19.

The V call is TRBV5-4, the J call TRBJ2-1, with 8 bases that match TRBD1. Germline CDR1 reads SGHNT; CDR2 reads YYREEE (reference sequence). J lost 3 bases, V lost 4 bases, and 6 bases had no gene match. The CDR3 is made up of 15 amino acids. CDR3 sequence reads: CASSQDRGDYNEQFF. CDR3 coding DNA: TGTGCCAGCAGCCAAGACAGGGGAGACTACAATGAGCAGTTCTTC.

The chain carries TRBV5-5 and TRBJ1-6; a weak D match, TRBD1 (6 bases). CDR1 SGHKS and CDR2 YYEKEE come from the germline V gene (reference sequence). The length of the CDR3 is 13 residues. The V end lost 6 bases, the J end lost 7 bases, and 11 bases lay between the germline ends. This chain's CDR3 is CASTPTGNSPLHF. The CDR3 nucleotides read TGTGCCAGCACCCCTACAGGGAATTCACCCCTCCACTTT.

This clone was recorded a few times. This sequence joins TRBV5-6 and TRBJ2-1; 7 bases are a match to TRBD1. J was trimmed by 10 bases and V by 5 bases; bases with no gene match: 12. The CDR3 runs 14 residues. Germline assignment: CDR1 SGHDT and CDR2 YYEEEE. DNA of the CDR3: TGTGCCAGCAGTCCCGGGGTAGGGGGCTGGGAGCAGTTCTTC. It translates to CASSPGVGGWEQFF.

The chain links TRBV2 to TRBJ1-2; D perhaps matches TRBD1 (5 bases). The V end lost 7 bases, the J end lost 7 bases, and 19 bases lay between the germline ends. The CDR3 runs to 14 residues. The germline V gene encodes CDR1 SNHLY and CDR2 FYNNEI. In nucleotides, the CDR3 is TGTGCCAGCACCGCGAGTCCCAACGGGGGTGGCTACACCTTC. Its translation: CASTASPNGGGYTF.

The chain has TRBV5-4 and TRBJ2-7, with TRBD1 matching over 9 bases. The ends lost 3 bases at V and 5 bases at J; junction bases unmatched: 3. This CDR3 spans 13 amino acids. CDR1 and CDR2 from the germline V gene are SGHNT and YYREEE (reference sequence). Here the CDR3 DNA reads TGTGCCAGCAGCTCGGGACAGGGAGACGAGCAGTACTTC. Translation gives CASSSGQGDEQYF.